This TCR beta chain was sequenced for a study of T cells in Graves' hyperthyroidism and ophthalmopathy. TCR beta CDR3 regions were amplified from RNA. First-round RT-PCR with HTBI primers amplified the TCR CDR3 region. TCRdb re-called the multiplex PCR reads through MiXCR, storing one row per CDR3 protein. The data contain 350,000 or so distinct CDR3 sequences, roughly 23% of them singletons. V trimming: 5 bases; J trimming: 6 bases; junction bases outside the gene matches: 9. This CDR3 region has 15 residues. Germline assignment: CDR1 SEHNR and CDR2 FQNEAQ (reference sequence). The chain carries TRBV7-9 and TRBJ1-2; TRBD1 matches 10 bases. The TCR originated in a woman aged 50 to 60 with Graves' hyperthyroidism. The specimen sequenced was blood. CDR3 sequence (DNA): TGTGCCAGCAGCCGCGGGACAGGGGCACCCAATGGCTACACCTTC. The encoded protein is CASSRGTGAPNGYTF. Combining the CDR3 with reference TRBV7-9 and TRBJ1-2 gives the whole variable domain DTGVSQNPRHKITKRGQNVTFRCDPISEHNRLYWYRQTLGQGPEFLTYFQNEAQLEKSRLLSDRFSAERPKGSFSTLEIQRTEQGDSAMYLCASSRGTGAPNGYTFGSGTRLTVV.